The present T cell receptor beta chain was sequenced within a study of regulatory T cells in long-lasting Graves disease. Investigators prepared the TCR beta libraries by applying iRepertoire HTBI primers and Arm-PCR of CDR3 regions. TCRdb recomputed calls from the multiplex PCR reads with MiXCR, one row per CDR3 protein. Here the sample spans 350,000 to 450,000 distinct CDR3 sequences, roughly 20% being singletons. Findings and caveats of the study: Persistent disease exhibited a predilection for TRBV28, TRBJ1-2 and TRBJ2-5.

The time point denotes: persistent/refractory GD, antithyroid drugs over 5 years with positive TRAb. From RNA extracted from PBMCs, the TCR library was made. Germline CDR1 reads SGHDT; CDR2 reads YYEEEE. V was clipped by 0 bases and J by 5 bases, with 9 bases between them. The CDR3 is made up of 13 amino acids. This clonotype showed up just a few times. Its antigen is as yet unknown. The genes are TRBV5-6 and TRBJ2-7; no firm D call. The input for sequencing was peripheral blood mononuclear cells (PBMCs), taken when the disease was refractory, from a patient treated with antithyroid drugs. The clonotype comes from a female donor with Graves disease. DNA for the CDR3: TGTGCCAGCAGCTTGGCCTTTAACCACGAGCAGTACTTC. The encoded protein is CASSLAFNHEQYF.